This T cell receptor beta chain comes out of a study of cytomegalovirus exposure and HLA in healthy donors. The donors belonged to the 120-subject validation cohort, separate from the roughly 670-subject first cohort. This clone was seen just once. Its antigen is as yet unknown. Whole-study results and caveats: Most TCR sequences were uncommon, yet certain public TCRs appeared in many donors.

Here immunoSEQ multiplex PCR was the method, and the copy in TCRdb shows in-frame clones only, minus some. The sample holds 150,000 to 200,000 clones, about 89% seen once. Sequenced: PBMCs. The source is a woman in her late teens or twenties in good health and CMV-seropositive.

The DNA of the CDR3 is TGTGCCAGCAAGATGACACCCAGCTCTGGAAACACCATATATTTT. Amino acids: CASKMTPSSGNTIYF. The gene calls are TRBV18 and TRBJ1-3; D is unclear. V lost 8 bases and J lost 0, with 14 bases in between. CDR1 is KGHSH, CDR2 LQKENI, per germline. This CDR3 contains 15 residues.